Listed here are 14 T cell receptor beta chains from one sample, sequenced in a study of OX40 agonist ivuxolimab in advanced cancers. Data came from immunoSEQ multiplex PCR; TCRdb stores just in-frame clones and leaves some out. The profile covers 6,000 or so clones, with roughly 86% appearing a single time and approximately 12% taken by the ten largest. This specimen consisted of CD4+ or CD8+ T cells sorted from blood, obtained in a trial of the OX40 agonist ivuxolimab. Source of these receptors: an adult with an advanced solid tumor such as melanoma, head and neck, liver or kidney cancer.

This clone has just a few counts. V is TRBV9 and J is TRBJ2-6, with D tentatively TRBD1 (6 bases). CDR3 length: 17 amino acids. Germline values: CDR1 SGDLS, CDR2 YYNGEE. The V gene lost 4 bases and the J gene lost 0 bases, with 14 bases spanning the gap. The CDR3 DNA reads TGTGCCAGCAGCCCTACCGGGACACGCTCTGGGGCCAACGTCCTGACTTTC. Translated: CASSPTGTRSGANVLTF.

The chain recombines TRBV4-2 with TRBJ2-7, with D possibly matching TRBD2 (6 bases). Germline CDR1 and CDR2: LGHNA and YNFKEQ. V was trimmed by 5 bases and J by 0 bases, leaving 17 bases between them. There are 16 residues in the CDR3. The CDR3 spells CASSGRDPGPSYEQYF. The CDR3 bases are TGTGCCAGCAGCGGGCGGGACCCGGGACCCTCCTACGAGCAGTACTTC.

The chain carries TRBV19 and TRBJ1-1, with D tentatively TRBD1 (5 bases). Germline-derived CDR1 and CDR2 are LNHDA and SQIVND (reference sequence). V was trimmed by 6 bases and J by 5 bases, leaving 13 bases between them. The CDR3 loop spans 13 amino acids. The CDR3 DNA reads as TGTGCCAGTAGGGGGACGATGGGGACTGAAGCTTTCTTT. Its protein is CASRGTMGTEAFF.

J is TRBJ2-5 and V is TRBV7-6; 8 nucleotides align to TRBD2. The germline V gene encodes CDR1 SGHVS and CDR2 FNYEAQ. This CDR3 contains 14 residues. V trimming: 5 bases; J trimming: 1 base; junction bases outside the gene matches: 3. The CDR3 reads CASSPGGGQETQYF. The DNA for the CDR3 is TGTGCCAGCAGCCCCGGGGGGGGCCAAGAGACCCAGTACTTC.

The rearrangement joins TRBV7-9 to TRBJ2-5; no clear D. Deletions cut 4 bases from V and 0 bases from J, with 9 bases between. The CDR3 has 14 amino acids. The germline CDR1 and CDR2 sequences are SEHNR and FQNEAQ (reference sequence). The CDR3 loop is CASSSPRNQETQYF. The CDR3 DNA follows: TGTGCCAGCAGCTCCCCTAGAAACCAAGAGACCCAGTACTTC. The entire variable domain, with the rest obtained from reference TRBV7-9 and TRBJ2-5, is as follows: DTGVSQNPRHKITKRGQNVTFRCDPISEHNRLYWYRQTLGQGPEFLTYFQNEAQLEKSRLLSDRFSAERPKGSFSTLEIQRTEQGDSAMYLCASSSPRNQETQYFGPGTRLLVL.

This clone was seen a few times. The chain carries TRBV28 and TRBJ1-3; the D gene is possibly TRBD1 (6 bases). V gave up 3 bases and J gave up 0 bases, with 9 bases separating them. The length of the CDR3 is 15 residues. The V gene's germline CDR1 is MDHEN and CDR2 SYDVKM. The CDR3 sequence is CASSFTQGSGNTIYF. The CDR3 coding sequence is TGTGCCAGCAGTTTCACACAGGGCTCTGGAAACACCATATATTTT. The whole variable domain, filled in from reference TRBV28 and TRBJ1-3, reads DVKVTQSSRYLVKRTGEKVFLECVQDMDHENMFWYRQDPGLGLRLIYFSYDVKMKEKGDIPEGYSVSREKKERFSLILESASTNQTSMYLCASSFTQGSGNTIYFGEGSWLTVV.

This clone was observed a few times. Here the CDR3 reads CASSHGNQPQHF. DNA for the CDR3: TGTGCCAGCAGCCACGGCAATCAGCCCCAGCATTTT. This rearrangement joins TRBV14 to TRBJ1-5; no clear D gene. V dropped 3 bases and J dropped 2 bases, with 2 bases sitting between them. The CDR3 totals 12 residues. The V gene's germline CDR1 is SGHDN and CDR2 FVKESK.

The chain couples TRBV7-6 to TRBJ2-2; TRBD2 matches at 11 bases. Trimming at V came to 5 bases and at J to 3 bases, leaving 8 bases not matched to a gene. The CDR3 covers 17 residues. CDR1 SGHVS and CDR2 FNYEAQ come from the germline V gene. CDR3 DNA: TGTGCCAGCAGCCGGCCCGGGACTAGCGGCTACACCGGGGAGCTGTTTTTT. It translates to CASSRPGTSGYTGELFF.

The V gene is TRBV19, the J gene TRBJ2-1, with TRBD2 as a possible D gene (6 bases). The V end lost 5 bases, the J end lost 3 bases, and 8 bases lay between the germline ends. Germline V CDR1 and CDR2: LNHDA, SQIVND (reference sequence). CDR3 size: 13 residues. CDR3 in DNA: TGTGCCAGTAGTGGGGGACTCTACAATGAGCAGTTCTTC. Residues: CASSGGLYNEQFF.

The rearrangement joins TRBV5-5 to TRBJ1-2; D is possibly TRBD1 (5 bases). V lost 2 bases, J lost 8 bases, and 19 bases lay in between. The CDR3 extends over 15 amino acids. Germline loops: CDR1 SGHKS, CDR2 YYEKEE (reference sequence). This chain's CDR3 is CASSLWGSSSEGYTF. In nucleotides, the CDR3 is TGTGCCAGCAGCTTATGGGGCAGCTCGTCGGAAGGCTACACCTTC.

The rearrangement joins TRBV7-8 to TRBJ2-7, with a weak D call TRBD2 (5 bases). Germline V gene sequence: CDR1 SGHVS, CDR2 FQNEAQ. This CDR3 has 15 residues. Trimming left V 1 base short and J 2 bases short, with 12 bases between. CDR3 in DNA: TGTGCCAGCAGCTTAGGAAGCGGTTGGGCCTACGAGCAGTACTTC. Translating gives CASSLGSGWAYEQYF.

J is TRBJ1-2 and V is TRBV28, with TRBD1 matching 8 bases. In germline, CDR1 is MDHEN, CDR2 SYDVKM. Trimming cost V 3 bases and J 6 bases; bases outside gene matches: 3. This CDR3 spans 13 amino acids. The CDR3 coding sequence is TGTGCCAGCAGTTTTGGGACAGGCGATGGCTACACCTTC. This encodes CASSFGTGDGYTF.

The chain combines TRBV13 with TRBJ2-3; 7 bases fit TRBD2. The germline gives CDR1 PRHDT, CDR2 FYEKMQ (reference sequence). This CDR3 has 14 residues. J gave up 3 bases and V 6 bases, and 6 bases lay outside the gene matches. CDR3: CASRGTTGTDTQYF. Written as DNA, the CDR3 is TGTGCCAGCAGGGGGACTACCGGGACAGATACGCAGTATTTT.

In the case of this clone: This same CDR3 is encoded by further DNA sequences in the sample. The V call is TRBV6-6, the J call TRBJ2-5; the D is unclear. The CDR3 contains 12 residues. V was trimmed by 3 bases and J by 4 bases, leaving 6 bases between them. Germline CDR1 reads MNHNY; CDR2 reads SVGAGI (reference sequence). The DNA for the CDR3 is TGTGCCAGCAGTTATGAGCCAGAGACCCAGTACTTC. Its protein product is CASSYEPETQYF.